Below, 31 T cell receptor beta chains from the same sample are listed, as sequenced in a study of cytomegalovirus exposure and HLA in healthy donors. With 60 Vbeta and 13 Jbeta primers, the PCR was carried out. Sequencing was performed with immunoSEQ multiplex PCR; in TCRdb, only in-frame clones are kept and a portion is missing. The table lists about 110,000 clones, with 3.5% to 4.5% in the top ten. The sequencing input was PBMCs. All receptors come from a young man in good health and CMV-seronegative.

The chain is built from TRBV4-1 and TRBJ2-1; 8 bases align to TRBD1. The CDR3 sequence is 15 residues long. The V gene's germline CDR1 is MGHRA and CDR2 YSYEKL. V trimming: 4 bases; J trimming: 3 bases; junction bases outside the gene matches: 5. The CDR3 spells CASSRGTGNYNEQFF. The CDR3, as DNA: TGCGCCAGCAGCCGCGGGACAGGTAACTACAATGAGCAGTTCTTC.

This chain joins TRBV7-9 and TRBJ2-3; D is unresolved. Trimming pared 1 base from V and 2 bases from J, leaving 7 bases between. There are 14 residues in the CDR3. The germline CDR1 and CDR2 sequences are SEHNR and FQNEAQ (reference sequence). For the CDR3, the DNA is TGTGCCAGCAGCTTAGTTAGCTACACAGATACGCAGTATTTT. Translating gives CASSLVSYTDTQYF.

The chain is built from TRBV19 and TRBJ1-5; a weak D match, TRBD1 (6 bases). CDR3 length: 15 amino acids. The V end lost 7 bases, the J end lost 5 bases, and 18 bases lay between the germline ends. Germline V lookup: CDR1 LNHDA, CDR2 SQIVND (reference sequence). The CDR3 region is CASKGQGFGDQPQHF. The CDR3 region has the DNA TGTGCCAGTAAAGGGCAGGGGTTTGGGGATCAGCCCCAGCATTTT.

This rearrangement joins TRBV10-3 to TRBJ2-7; maybe TRBD2 (6 bases). The CDR3 has 17 amino acids. CDR1 ENHRY and CDR2 SYGVKD come from the germline V gene. Trimming cost V 3 bases and J 1 base, with 19 bases left between them. DNA for the CDR3: TGTGCCATCAGTGAAAGCGGGCGGGATCTGGGGTCCTACGAGCAGTACTTC. Translating it yields CAISESGRDLGSYEQYF.

The V gene is TRBV7-2, the J gene TRBJ2-7; 7 nucleotides match TRBD1. J was trimmed by 6 bases and V by 5 bases; bases with no gene match: 10. The CDR3 runs to 14 residues. The germline CDR1 and CDR2 sequences are SGHTA and FQGNSA. The CDR3 sequence: CASSRDSRLGEQYF. CDR3 in DNA: TGTGCCAGCAGCCGGGACAGCCGCCTTGGCGAGCAGTACTTC.

The rearrangement uses TRBV5-6 and TRBJ1-5; possible D gene TRBD1, 5 bases. This CDR3 has 15 amino acids. Germline V lookup: CDR1 SGHDT, CDR2 YYEEEE. Trimming stripped 3 bases from V and 4 bases from J, with 14 bases between. The CDR3: CASSSNIRDNQPQHF. CDR3 nucleotide sequence: TGTGCCAGCAGCTCAAATATCAGGGATAATCAGCCCCAGCATTTT.

This chain joins TRBV5-1 and TRBJ1-4; D not certain. The CDR3 runs to 14 residues. The germline V gene has CDR1 SGHRS and CDR2 YFSETQ. V was pared by 1 base and J by 13 bases, with 17 bases between. This CDR3 reads CASSLQSNSGVLFF. As DNA, the CDR3 is TGCGCCAGCAGCTTGCAGAGTAACTCCGGAGTACTGTTTTTT.

The chain is built from TRBV19 and TRBJ2-3, with D unresolved. CDR3 length: 14 residues. CDR1 and CDR2 from the germline V gene are LNHDA and SQIVND (reference sequence). The ends were cut back, 10 bases at V and 4 bases at J, with 18 bases in the middle. In DNA form, the CDR3 reads TGTGCCACCGCGGCCTCGTCCGGCGCAGATACGCAGTATTTT. This sequence encodes CATAASSGADTQYF.

The chain uses TRBV9 and TRBJ2-3; 9 bases line up with TRBD2. Trimming at V came to 4 bases and at J to 4 bases, leaving 7 bases not matched to a gene. CDR1 and CDR2 from the germline V gene are SGDLS and YYNGEE. The CDR3 runs to 15 residues. CDR3 nucleotide sequence: TGTGCCAGCAGCCTTAGCGGGGGAGGAGCAGATACGCAGTATTTT. Protein product: CASSLSGGGADTQYF.

The J gene is TRBJ2-1, the V gene TRBV2; 10 nucleotides agree with TRBD2. CDR3 length: 14 amino acids. V shed 8 bases, J shed 8 bases, and the junction held 9 bases outside the gene matches. Germline values: CDR1 SNHLY, CDR2 FYNNEI. CDR3 region: CASQRGGPGDEQFF. CDR3 nucleotide sequence: TGTGCCAGCCAGCGGGGGGGCCCGGGGGATGAGCAGTTCTTC.

The chain combines TRBV10-3 with TRBJ1-6; no firm D call. Trimming stripped 11 bases from V and 0 bases from J, with 17 bases between. Germline CDR1 and CDR2: ENHRY and SYGVKD. There are 16 residues in the CDR3. CDR3 amino acids: CAARTSGSSYNSPLHF. The CDR3 nucleotides read TGTGCCGCTCGAACCTCGGGGAGCTCCTATAATTCACCCCTCCACTTT.

The rearrangement links TRBV28 to TRBJ1-2; 7 bases align to TRBD1. Germline CDR1 and CDR2: MDHEN and SYDVKM. J lost 5 bases, V lost 5 bases, and 5 bases had no gene match. The CDR3 has 13 amino acids. The CDR3 loop reads CASSPQTGYGYTF. The CDR3 bases are TGTGCCAGCAGTCCCCAGACAGGGTATGGCTACACCTTC.

The V gene is TRBV5-1, the J gene TRBJ1-2, with D possibly matching TRBD1 (5 bases). From germline, CDR1 is SGHRS and CDR2 YFSETQ. The germline V and J ends were trimmed by 6 bases and 2 bases, with 14 bases remaining between them. The CDR3 consists of 14 residues. The chain's CDR3 is CASTGQAGNYGYTF. The CDR3 DNA follows: TGCGCCAGCACCGGCCAGGCAGGGAACTATGGCTACACCTTC.

CDR3 amino acids: CAGGLALWETQYF. In DNA, the CDR3 is TGTGCCGGCGGGCTTGCGCTTTGGGAGACCCAGTACTTC. The chain employs TRBV2 and TRBJ2-5; TRBD2 might be the D (5 bases). The germline V gene has CDR1 SNHLY and CDR2 FYNNEI. V was clipped by 11 bases and J by 5 bases, with 18 bases between them. This CDR3 is 13 amino acids long.

The chain couples TRBV15 to TRBJ2-1; 9 nucleotides line up with TRBD2. Germline V gene data show CDR1 as LNHNV and CDR2 as YYDKDF (reference sequence). This CDR3 spans 14 amino acids. The V and J ends lost 11 bases and 7 bases, in that order; junction bases with no gene match: 12. Here the CDR3 reads CAAQPRGGRNEQFF. The CDR3 nucleotides are TGTGCCGCCCAACCGCGGGGGGGCCGGAATGAGCAGTTCTTC. The complete variable domain, with remaining parts taken from reference TRBV15 and TRBJ2-1, reads DAMVIQNPRYQVTQFGKPVTLSCSQTLNHNVMYWYQQKSSQAPKLLFHYYDKDFNNEADTPDNFQSRRPNTSFCFLDIRSPGLGDTAMYLCAAQPRGGRNEQFFGPGTRLTVL.

The CDR3 here is CASGRGPFLYEQYF. The CDR3 nucleotides are TGTGCCAGCGGGCGGGGGCCGTTTTTGTACGAGCAGTACTTC. The chain carries TRBV6-5 and TRBJ2-7, with D perhaps matching TRBD2 (7 bases). The CDR3 is made up of 14 amino acids. V was cut by 8 bases and J by 4 bases, with 18 bases left in between. The germline CDR1 and CDR2 sequences are MNHEY and SVGAGI.

This chain joins TRBV7-9 and TRBJ1-2, with D hard to call. The germline V gene encodes CDR1 SEHNR and CDR2 FQNEAQ (reference sequence). Between the trimmed V and J ends, which lost 0 bases and 2 bases, there was a span of 7 bases. There are 14 residues in the CDR3. The CDR3 here is CASSLASVNYGYTF. The CDR3 DNA follows: TGTGCCAGCAGCTTAGCTTCTGTGAACTATGGCTACACCTTC.

The V gene is TRBV7-3, the J gene TRBJ2-2, with TRBD2 matching over 9 bases. CDR1 and CDR2 (germline): SGHTA, FQGTGA. The CDR3 runs to 16 residues. V lost 1 base and J lost 6; bases outside the gene matches: 6. CDR3 in amino acids: CASSLNPSGTSGELFF. The CDR3, as DNA: TGTGCCAGCAGCTTAAACCCTAGCGGGACCTCCGGGGAGCTGTTTTTT.

This chain joins TRBV5-6 and TRBJ2-5; 8 nucleotides line up with TRBD1. With V trimmed by 4 bases and J by 5 bases, 10 bases remained unmatched. Per the germline V gene, CDR1 is SGHDT and CDR2 is YYEEEE. The CDR3 loop spans 15 amino acids. The CDR3 DNA sequence: TGTGCCAGCAGCCGCGACAGGGGCGCGAGGGAGACCCAGTACTTC. It codes for CASSRDRGARETQYF.

The chain combines TRBV18 with TRBJ1-5; D ambiguous. The length of the CDR3 is 14 residues. CDR1 is KGHSH, CDR2 LQKENI, per germline. V lost 5 bases and J lost 7, with 15 bases in between. CDR3 protein: CASSGPGTEQPQHF. The CDR3 nucleotides are TGTGCCAGCTCAGGCCCGGGAACAGAGCAGCCCCAGCATTTT.

The V and J genes are TRBV7-2 and TRBJ2-2, with 9 bases lining up with TRBD1. V dropped 3 bases and J dropped 6; count of bases not matched to a gene: 8. CDR3 size: 16 residues. The germline V gene encodes CDR1 SGHTA and CDR2 FQGNSA. The CDR3 nucleotides are TGTGCCAGCAGCTTGCCGGACAGGGGAGGGCCCGGGGAGCTGTTTTTT. Translated, it gives CASSLPDRGGPGELFF.

The V gene is TRBV6-4, the J gene TRBJ2-2; TRBD2 aligns across 7 bases. The germline CDR1 and CDR2 sequences are MRHNA and SNTAGT. Trimming cost V 3 bases and J 6 bases; bases outside gene matches: 7. CDR3 length: 15 amino acids. CDR3: CASSERTGLAGELFF. CDR3 nucleotide sequence: TGTGCCAGCAGTGAACGAACCGGACTAGCCGGGGAGCTGTTTTTT.

The chain couples TRBV11-1 to TRBJ2-5, with TRBD1 matching 7 bases. Trimming removed 4 bases from V and 2 bases from J; junction bases left unmatched: 4. Per germline, CDR1 SGHAT and CDR2 FQDESV (reference sequence). The CDR3 runs to 14 residues. DNA for the CDR3: TGTGCCAGCAGCTCCAACAGGGGACAAGAGACCCAGTACTTC. Its translation: CASSSNRGQETQYF.

This chain joins TRBV2 and TRBJ2-5, with 9 bases aligning to TRBD2. There are 16 residues in the CDR3. Per the germline V gene, CDR1 is SNHLY and CDR2 is FYNNEI. V was clipped by 0 bases and J by 0 bases; unmatched bases: 2. As DNA, the CDR3 is TGTGCCAGCAGTGAAGCGGCGGGGGGGTACCAAGAGACCCAGTACTTC. Translated: CASSEAAGGYQETQYF.

The rearrangement links TRBV28 to TRBJ1-1, with D possibly matching TRBD1 (6 bases). CDR1 and CDR2 (germline): MDHEN, SYDVKM. The CDR3 sequence is 13 residues long. Trimming cost V 8 bases and J 5 bases, with 15 bases left between them. The CDR3 DNA sequence: TGTGCCAGCGGGGGCGAGGGAAGGACTGAAGCTTTCTTT. It specifies CASGGEGRTEAFF. The variable domain in full, completed from reference TRBV28 and TRBJ1-1, reads DVKVTQSSRYLVKRTGEKVFLECVQDMDHENMFWYRQDPGLGLRLIYFSYDVKMKEKGDIPEGYSVSREKKERFSLILESASTNQTSMYLCASGGEGRTEAFFGQGTRLTVV.

The gene calls are TRBV10-3 and TRBJ1-3; a possible D gene is TRBD1 (6 bases). Per the germline V gene, CDR1 is ENHRY and CDR2 is SYGVKD. The V and J ends lost 5 bases and 0 bases respectively, with 11 bases between them. The CDR3 extends over 15 amino acids. The CDR3 region is CAISRDTDSGNTIYF. In nucleotides, the CDR3 is TGTGCCATCAGTCGGGACACCGACTCTGGAAACACCATATATTTT.

The chain has TRBV4-2 and TRBJ2-5; D call uncertain. This CDR3 comprises 14 residues. The germline V gene encodes CDR1 LGHNA and CDR2 YNFKEQ. V lost 0 bases and J lost 0, with 5 bases in between. The CDR3 region is CASSQDQYQETQYF. The CDR3 nucleotides read TGTGCCAGCAGCCAAGATCAGTACCAAGAGACCCAGTACTTC.

The V call is TRBV20-1, the J call TRBJ1-2; D unresolved. Germline V gene lookup returns CDR1 DFQATT and CDR2 SNEGSKA (reference sequence). The CDR3 is made up of 11 amino acids. V was pared by 6 bases and J by 4 bases, with 9 bases between. CDR3 DNA sequence: TGCAGTGCATCCTCCCCCTATGGCTACACCTTC. Amino acids: CSASSPYGYTF.

This rearrangement joins TRBV7-9 to TRBJ2-5; 7 positions agree with TRBD2. The CDR3 has 17 amino acids. The J segment lost 4 bases and the V segment lost 3 bases, leaving 14 bases of the junction unmatched. Germline CDR1 reads SEHNR; CDR2 reads FQNEAQ (reference sequence). The DNA of the CDR3 is TGTGCCAGCAGCTTCAGGCAGGGAGGGGTGTATCGAGAGACCCAGTACTTC. It encodes CASSFRQGGVYRETQYF.

The chain links TRBV18 to TRBJ1-2; 8 bases align to TRBD1. Germline-derived CDR1 and CDR2 are KGHSH and LQKENI. V trimming: 6 bases; J trimming: 7 bases; junction bases outside the gene matches: 10. This CDR3 comprises 14 residues. The CDR3, as DNA: TGTGCCAGCTCTTCGACAGGGGCGGTCTTTGGCTACACCTTC. Translation gives CASSSTGAVFGYTF.

This chain's CDR3 is CSFFRGAMETQYF. The CDR3 region has the DNA TGCAGCTTCTTTCGGGGGGCGATGGAGACCCAGTACTTC. The rearrangement uses TRBV29-1 and TRBJ2-5; tentative D call: TRBD2 (7 bases). CDR3 length: 13 residues. The V end was cut by 8 bases, the J end by 5 bases, with 18 bases between. Germline-derived CDR1 and CDR2 are SQVTM and ANQGSEA.